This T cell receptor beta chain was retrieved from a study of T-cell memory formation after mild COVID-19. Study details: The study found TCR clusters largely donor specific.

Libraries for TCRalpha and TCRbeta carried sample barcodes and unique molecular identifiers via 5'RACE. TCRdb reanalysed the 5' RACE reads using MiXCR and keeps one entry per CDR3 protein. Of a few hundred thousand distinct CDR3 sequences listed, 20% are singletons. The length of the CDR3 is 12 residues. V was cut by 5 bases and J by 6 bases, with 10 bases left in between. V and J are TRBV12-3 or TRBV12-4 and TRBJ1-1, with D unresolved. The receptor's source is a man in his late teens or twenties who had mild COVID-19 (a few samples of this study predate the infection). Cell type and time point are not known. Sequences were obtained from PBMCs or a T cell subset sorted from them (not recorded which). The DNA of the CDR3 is TGTGCCAGCAGTATGGGTTTGGCTGAAGCTTTCTTT. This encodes CASSMGLAEAFF.